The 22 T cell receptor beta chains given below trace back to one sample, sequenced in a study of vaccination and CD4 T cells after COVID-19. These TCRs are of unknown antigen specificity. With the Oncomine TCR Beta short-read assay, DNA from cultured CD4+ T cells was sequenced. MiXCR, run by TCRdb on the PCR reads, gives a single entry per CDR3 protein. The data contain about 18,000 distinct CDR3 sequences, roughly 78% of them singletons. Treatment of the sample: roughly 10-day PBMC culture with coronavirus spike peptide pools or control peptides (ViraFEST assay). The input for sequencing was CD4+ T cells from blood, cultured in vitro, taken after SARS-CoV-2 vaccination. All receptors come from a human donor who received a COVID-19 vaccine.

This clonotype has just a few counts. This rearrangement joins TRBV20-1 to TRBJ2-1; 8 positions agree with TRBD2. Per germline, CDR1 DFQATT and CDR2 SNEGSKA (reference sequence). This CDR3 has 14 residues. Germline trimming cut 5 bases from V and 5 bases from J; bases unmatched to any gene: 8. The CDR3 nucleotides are TGCAGTGCTGCAACGGGACTAGGTAACAATGAGCAGTTCTTC. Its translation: CSAATGLGNNEQFF.

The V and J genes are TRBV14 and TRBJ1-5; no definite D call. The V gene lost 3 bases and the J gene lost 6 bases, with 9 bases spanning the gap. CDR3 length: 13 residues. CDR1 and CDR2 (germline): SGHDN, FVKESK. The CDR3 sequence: CASSQGRSQPQHF. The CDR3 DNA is TGTGCCAGCAGCCAGGGCCGTAGTCAGCCCCAGCATTTT.

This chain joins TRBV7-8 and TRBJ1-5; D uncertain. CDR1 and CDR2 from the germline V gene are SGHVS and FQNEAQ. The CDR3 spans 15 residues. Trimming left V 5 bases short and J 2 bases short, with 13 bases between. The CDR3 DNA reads TGTGCCAGCAGCCCTGGACCGGACCGCAATCAGCCCCAGCATTTT. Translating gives CASSPGPDRNQPQHF.

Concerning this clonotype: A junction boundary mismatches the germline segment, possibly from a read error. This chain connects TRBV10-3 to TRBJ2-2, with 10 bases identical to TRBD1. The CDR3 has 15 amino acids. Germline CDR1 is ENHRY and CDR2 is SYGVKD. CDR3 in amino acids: CASSADRGRTGELFF. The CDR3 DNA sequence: TGTGCCAGCAGTGCCGACAGGGGGCGCACCGGGGAGCTGTTTTTT.

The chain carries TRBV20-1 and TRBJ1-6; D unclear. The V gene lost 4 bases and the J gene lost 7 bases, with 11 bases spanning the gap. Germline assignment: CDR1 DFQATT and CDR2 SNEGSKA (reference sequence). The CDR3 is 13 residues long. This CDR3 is CSAMNRENSPLHF. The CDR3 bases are TGCAGTGCTATGAATAGGGAGAATTCACCCCTCCACTTT.

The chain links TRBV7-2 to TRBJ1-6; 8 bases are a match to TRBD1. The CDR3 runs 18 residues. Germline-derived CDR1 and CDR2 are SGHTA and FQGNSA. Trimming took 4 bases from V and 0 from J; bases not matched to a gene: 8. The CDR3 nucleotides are TGTGCCAGCAGCTGGAGCAGGGGGCAGAGCTCCTATAATTCACCCCTCCACTTT. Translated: CASSWSRGQSSYNSPLHF.

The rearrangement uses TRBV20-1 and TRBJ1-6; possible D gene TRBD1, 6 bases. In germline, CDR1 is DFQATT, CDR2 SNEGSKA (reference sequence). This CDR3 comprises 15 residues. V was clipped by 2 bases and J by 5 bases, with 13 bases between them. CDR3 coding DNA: TGCAGTGCTAGAACTCCGACAGGCGATAATTCACCCCTCCACTTT. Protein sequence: CSARTPTGDNSPLHF.

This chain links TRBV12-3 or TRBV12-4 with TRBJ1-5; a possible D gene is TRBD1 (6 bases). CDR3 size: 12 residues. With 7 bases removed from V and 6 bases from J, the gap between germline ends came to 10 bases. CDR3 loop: CASTSGAQPQHF. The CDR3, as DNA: TGTGCCAGCACGTCGGGGGCTCAGCCCCAGCATTTT.

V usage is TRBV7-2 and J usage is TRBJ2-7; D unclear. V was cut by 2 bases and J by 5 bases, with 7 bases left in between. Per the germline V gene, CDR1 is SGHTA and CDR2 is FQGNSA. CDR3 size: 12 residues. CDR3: CASSLSSNEQYF. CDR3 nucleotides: TGTGCCAGCAGCTTAAGTAGTAACGAGCAGTACTTC.

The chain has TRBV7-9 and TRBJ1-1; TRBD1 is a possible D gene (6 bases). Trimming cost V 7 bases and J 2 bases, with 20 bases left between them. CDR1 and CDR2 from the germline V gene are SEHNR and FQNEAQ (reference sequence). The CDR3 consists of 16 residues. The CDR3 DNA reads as TGTGCCAGCACCCCAGACAGGATAGACCTAAACACTGAAGCTTTCTTT. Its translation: CASTPDRIDLNTEAFF.

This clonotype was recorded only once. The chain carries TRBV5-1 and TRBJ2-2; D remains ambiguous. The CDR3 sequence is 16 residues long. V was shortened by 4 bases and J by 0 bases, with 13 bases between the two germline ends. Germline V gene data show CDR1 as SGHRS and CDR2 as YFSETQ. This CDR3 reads CASSHTEGSNTGELFF. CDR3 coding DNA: TGCGCCAGCAGCCATACAGAAGGTTCGAACACCGGGGAGCTGTTTTTT. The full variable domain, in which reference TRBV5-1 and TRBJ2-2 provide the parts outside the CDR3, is KAGVTQTPRYLIKTRGQQVTLSCSPISGHRSVSWYQQTPGQGLQFLFEYFSETQRNKGNFPGRFSGRQFSNSRSEMNVSTLELGDSALYLCASSHTEGSNTGELFFGEGSRLTVL.

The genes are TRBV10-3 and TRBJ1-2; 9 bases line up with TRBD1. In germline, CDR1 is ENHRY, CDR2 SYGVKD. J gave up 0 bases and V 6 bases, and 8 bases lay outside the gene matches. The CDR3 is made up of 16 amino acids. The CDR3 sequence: CAIRSTGGRANYGYTF. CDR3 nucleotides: TGTGCCATCAGAAGTACAGGGGGCAGGGCTAACTATGGCTACACCTTC.

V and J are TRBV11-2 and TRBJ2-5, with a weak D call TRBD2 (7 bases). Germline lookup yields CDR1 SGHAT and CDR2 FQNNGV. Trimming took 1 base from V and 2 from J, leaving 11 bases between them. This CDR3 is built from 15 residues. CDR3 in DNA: TGTGCCAGCAGCTTAGGGGGGGGCCATCAAGAGACCCAGTACTTC. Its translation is CASSLGGGHQETQYF.

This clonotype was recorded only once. The CDR3 protein is CASNRGQGYGYTF. The CDR3 bases are TGTGCCAGCAACCGGGGACAGGGCTATGGCTACACCTTC. This chain links TRBV6-1 with TRBJ1-2, with TRBD1 matching over 9 bases. Germline values: CDR1 MNHNS, CDR2 SASEGT. V was clipped by 7 bases and J by 4 bases; unmatched bases: 4. This CDR3 region has 13 residues.

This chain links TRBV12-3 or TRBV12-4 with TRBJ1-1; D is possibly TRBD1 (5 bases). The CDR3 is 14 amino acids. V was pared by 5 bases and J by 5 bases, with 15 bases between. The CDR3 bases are TGTGCCAGCAGTCCAGCCGGAGGGGTGACTGAAGCTTTCTTT. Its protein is CASSPAGGVTEAFF.

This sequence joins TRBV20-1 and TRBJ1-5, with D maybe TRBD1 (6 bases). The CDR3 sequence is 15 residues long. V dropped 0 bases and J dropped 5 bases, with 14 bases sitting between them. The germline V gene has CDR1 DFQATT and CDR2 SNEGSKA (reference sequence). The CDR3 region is CSARETGRMDQPQHF. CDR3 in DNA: TGCAGTGCTAGAGAGACAGGAAGGATGGATCAGCCCCAGCATTTT.

The CDR3 nucleotides read TGTGCCAGCAGCAGACCTCGGGGTCAAGAGACCCAGTACTTC. Translation gives CASSRPRGQETQYF. The rearrangement links TRBV11-3 to TRBJ2-5; perhaps TRBD2 as D (5 bases). This CDR3 has 14 amino acids. V was trimmed by 5 bases and J by 2 bases, leaving 12 bases between them. CDR1 and CDR2 from the germline V gene are SGHNT and YENEEA.

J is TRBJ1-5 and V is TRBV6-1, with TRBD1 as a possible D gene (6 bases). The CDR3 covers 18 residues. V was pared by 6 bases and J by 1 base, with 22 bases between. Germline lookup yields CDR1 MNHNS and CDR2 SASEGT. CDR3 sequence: CASSIQPSGTPSNQPQHF. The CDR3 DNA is TGTGCCAGCAGCATCCAACCCTCAGGGACACCAAGCAATCAGCCCCAGCATTTT.

CDR3 region: CASSEGRGNQPQHF. In DNA form, the CDR3 reads TGTGCCAGCAGTGAAGGGAGGGGCAATCAGCCCCAGCATTTT. This chain uses TRBV6-1 with TRBJ1-5; D is undetermined. This CDR3 spans 14 amino acids. Trimming removed 1 base from V and 2 bases from J, with 6 bases in between. Germline values: CDR1 MNHNS, CDR2 SASEGT.

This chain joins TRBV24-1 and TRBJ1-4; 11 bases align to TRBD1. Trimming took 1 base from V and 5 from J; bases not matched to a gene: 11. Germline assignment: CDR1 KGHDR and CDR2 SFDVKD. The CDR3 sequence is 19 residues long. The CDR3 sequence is CATSDFGGTGGEQNEKLFF. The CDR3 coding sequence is TGTGCCACCAGTGATTTTGGGGGGACAGGGGGGGAACAGAATGAAAAACTGTTTTTT.

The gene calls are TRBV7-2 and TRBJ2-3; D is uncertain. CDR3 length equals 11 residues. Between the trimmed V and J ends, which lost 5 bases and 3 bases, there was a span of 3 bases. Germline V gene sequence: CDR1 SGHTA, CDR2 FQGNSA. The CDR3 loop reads CASSVTDTQYF. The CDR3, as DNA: TGTGCCAGCAGCGTAACAGATACGCAGTATTTT.

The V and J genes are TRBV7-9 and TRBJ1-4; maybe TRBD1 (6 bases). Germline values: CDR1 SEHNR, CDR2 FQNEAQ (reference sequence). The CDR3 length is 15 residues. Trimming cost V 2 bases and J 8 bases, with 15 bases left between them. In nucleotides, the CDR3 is TGTGCCAGCAGCTTATCTCTGGGGGGCCAAGAAAAACTGTTTTTT. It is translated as CASSLSLGGQEKLFF. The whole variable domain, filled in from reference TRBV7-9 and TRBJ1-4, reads DTGVSQNPRHKITKRGQNVTFRCDPISEHNRLYWYRQTLGQGPEFLTYFQNEAQLEKSRLLSDRFSAERPKGSFSTLEIQRTEQGDSAMYLCASSLSLGGQEKLFFGSGTQLSVL.